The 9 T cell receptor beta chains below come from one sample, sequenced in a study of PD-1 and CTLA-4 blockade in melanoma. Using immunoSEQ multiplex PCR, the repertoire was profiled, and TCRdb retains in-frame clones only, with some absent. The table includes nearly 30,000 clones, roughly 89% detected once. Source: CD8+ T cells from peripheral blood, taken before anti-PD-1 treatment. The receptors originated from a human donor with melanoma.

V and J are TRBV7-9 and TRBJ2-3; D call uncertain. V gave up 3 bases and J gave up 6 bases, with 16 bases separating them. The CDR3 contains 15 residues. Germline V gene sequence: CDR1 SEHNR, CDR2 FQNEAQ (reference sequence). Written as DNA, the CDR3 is TGTGCCAGCAGCTTGTATCTCGGATTCGCCGATACGCAGTATTTT. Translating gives CASSLYLGFADTQYF.

The CDR3 DNA reads TGTGCCACCAGTGTAGCGGGAAGGGTCGATGAGCAGTTCTTC. Amino acids: CATSVAGRVDEQFF. The chain joins TRBV24-1 to TRBJ2-1; 8 nucleotides line up with TRBD2. The CDR3 length is 14 residues. Germline-derived CDR1 and CDR2 are KGHDR and SFDVKD. V gave up 5 bases and J gave up 8 bases; unmatched junction bases: 7.

This chain's CDR3 is CASSLQGHTGELFF. The CDR3 DNA reads TGTGCCAGTAGTTTACAGGGGCACACCGGGGAGCTGTTTTTT. The chain recombines TRBV19 with TRBJ2-2; TRBD1 matches at 7 bases. There are 14 residues in the CDR3. In germline, CDR1 is LNHDA, CDR2 SQIVND (reference sequence). Trimming removed 5 bases from V and 3 bases from J; junction bases left unmatched: 3.

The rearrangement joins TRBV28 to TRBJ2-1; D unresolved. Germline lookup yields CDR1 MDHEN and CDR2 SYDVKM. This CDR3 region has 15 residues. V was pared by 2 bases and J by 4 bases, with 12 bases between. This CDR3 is CASSLTRSTYNEQFF. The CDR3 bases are TGTGCCAGCAGTTTAACCCGATCGACTTACAATGAGCAGTTCTTC.

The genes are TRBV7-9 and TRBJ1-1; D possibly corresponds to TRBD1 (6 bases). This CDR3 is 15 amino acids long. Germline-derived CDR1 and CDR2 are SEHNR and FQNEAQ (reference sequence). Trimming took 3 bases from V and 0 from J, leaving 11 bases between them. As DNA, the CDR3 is TGTGCCAGCAGCTTGTCGGGGGCTCTGAACACTGAAGCTTTCTTT. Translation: CASSLSGALNTEAFF.

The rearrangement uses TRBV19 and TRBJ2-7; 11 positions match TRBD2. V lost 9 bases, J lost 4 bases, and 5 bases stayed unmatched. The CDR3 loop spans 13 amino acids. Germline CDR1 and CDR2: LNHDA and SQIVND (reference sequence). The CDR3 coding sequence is TGTGCCAGCTCCCTAGCGGGAGGATACGAGCAGTACTTC. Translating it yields CASSLAGGYEQYF.

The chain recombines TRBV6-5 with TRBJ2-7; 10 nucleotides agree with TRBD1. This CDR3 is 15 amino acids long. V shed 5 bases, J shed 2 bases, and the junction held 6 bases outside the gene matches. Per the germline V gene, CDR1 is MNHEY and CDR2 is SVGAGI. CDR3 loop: CASSPGTGAAYEQYF. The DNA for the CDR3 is TGTGCCAGCAGTCCCGGGACAGGGGCGGCCTACGAGCAGTACTTC.

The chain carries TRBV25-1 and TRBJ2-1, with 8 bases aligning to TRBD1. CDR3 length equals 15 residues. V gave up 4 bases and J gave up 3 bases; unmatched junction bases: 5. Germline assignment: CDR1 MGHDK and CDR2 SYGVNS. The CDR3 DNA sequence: TGTGCCAGCAGTGGACAGGGGTTGGGCTACAATGAGCAGTTCTTC. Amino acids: CASSGQGLGYNEQFF.

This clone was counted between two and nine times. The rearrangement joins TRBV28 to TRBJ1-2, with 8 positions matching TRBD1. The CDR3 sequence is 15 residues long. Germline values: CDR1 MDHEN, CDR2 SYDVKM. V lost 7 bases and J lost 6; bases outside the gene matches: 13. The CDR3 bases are TGTGCCAGCAAGCTAGCAGGACAGGGTACCGATGGCTACACCTTC. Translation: CASKLAGQGTDGYTF.